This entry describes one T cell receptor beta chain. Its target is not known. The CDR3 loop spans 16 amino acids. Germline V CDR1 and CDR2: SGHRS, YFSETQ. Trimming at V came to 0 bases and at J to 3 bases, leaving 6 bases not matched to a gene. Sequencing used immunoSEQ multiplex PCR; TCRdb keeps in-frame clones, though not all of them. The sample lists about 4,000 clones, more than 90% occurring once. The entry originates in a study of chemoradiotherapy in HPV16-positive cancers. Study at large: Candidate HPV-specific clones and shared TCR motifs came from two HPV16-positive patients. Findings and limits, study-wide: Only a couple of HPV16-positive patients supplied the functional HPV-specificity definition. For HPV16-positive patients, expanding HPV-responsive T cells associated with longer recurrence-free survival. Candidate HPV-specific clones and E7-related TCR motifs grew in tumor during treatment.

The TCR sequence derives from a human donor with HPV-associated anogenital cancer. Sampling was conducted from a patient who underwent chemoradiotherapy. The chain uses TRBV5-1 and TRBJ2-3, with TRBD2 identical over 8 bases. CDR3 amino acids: CASSLAAGVRTDTQYF. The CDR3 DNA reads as TGCGCCAGCAGCTTGGCAGCGGGAGTCCGGACAGATACGCAGTATTTT. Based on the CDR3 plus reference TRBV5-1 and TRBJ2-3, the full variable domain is KAGVTQTPRYLIKTRGQQVTLSCSPISGHRSVSWYQQTPGQGLQFLFEYFSETQRNKGNFPGRFSGRQFSNSRSEMNVSTLELGDSALYLCASSLAAGVRTDTQYFGPGTRLTVL.